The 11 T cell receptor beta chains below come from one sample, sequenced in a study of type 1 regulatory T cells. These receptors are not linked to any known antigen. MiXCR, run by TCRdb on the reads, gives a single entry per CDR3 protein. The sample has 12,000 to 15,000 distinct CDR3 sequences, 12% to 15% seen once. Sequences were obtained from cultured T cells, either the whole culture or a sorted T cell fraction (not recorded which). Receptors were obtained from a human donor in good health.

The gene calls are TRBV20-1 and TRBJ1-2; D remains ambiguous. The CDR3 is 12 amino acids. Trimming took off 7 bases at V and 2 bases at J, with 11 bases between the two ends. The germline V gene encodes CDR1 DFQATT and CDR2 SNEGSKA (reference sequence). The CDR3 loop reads CSVAGNNYGYTF. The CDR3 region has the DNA TGCAGTGTAGCCGGGAACAACTATGGCTACACCTTC.

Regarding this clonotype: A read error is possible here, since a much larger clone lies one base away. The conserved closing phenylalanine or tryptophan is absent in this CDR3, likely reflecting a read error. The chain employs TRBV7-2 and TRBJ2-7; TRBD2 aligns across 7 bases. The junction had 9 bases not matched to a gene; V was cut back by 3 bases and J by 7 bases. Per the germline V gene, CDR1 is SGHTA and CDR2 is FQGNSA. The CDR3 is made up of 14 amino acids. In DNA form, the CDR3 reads TGTGCCAGCAGCTTGGCTCGGGGAGCGGGAGAGCAGTACCTC. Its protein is CASSLARGAGEQYL.

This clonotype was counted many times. In DNA, the CDR3 is TGTGCCAGCAGCGCCCGACAGGGGGTGACCACTGAAGCTTTCTTT. Translating gives CASSARQGVTTEAFF. The chain joins TRBV11-2 to TRBJ1-1; 9 nucleotides agree with TRBD1. V was pared by 5 bases and J by 4 bases, with 8 bases of the junction left unmatched. This CDR3 is 15 amino acids long. Germline V CDR1 and CDR2: SGHAT, FQNNGV. Using reference TRBV11-2 and TRBJ1-1 for the parts outside the CDR3, the full variable domain is EAGVAQSPRYKIIEKRQSVAFWCNPISGHATLYWYQQILGQGPKLLIQFQNNGVVDDSQLPKDRFSAERLKGVDSTLKIQPAKLEDSAVYLCASSARQGVTTEAFFGQGTRLTVV.

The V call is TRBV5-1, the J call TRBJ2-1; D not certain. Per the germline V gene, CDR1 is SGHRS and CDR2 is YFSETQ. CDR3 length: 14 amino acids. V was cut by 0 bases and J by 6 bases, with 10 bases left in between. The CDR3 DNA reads TGCGCCAGCAGCTTGGACGGGCCGATCAATGAGCAGTTCTTC. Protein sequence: CASSLDGPINEQFF.

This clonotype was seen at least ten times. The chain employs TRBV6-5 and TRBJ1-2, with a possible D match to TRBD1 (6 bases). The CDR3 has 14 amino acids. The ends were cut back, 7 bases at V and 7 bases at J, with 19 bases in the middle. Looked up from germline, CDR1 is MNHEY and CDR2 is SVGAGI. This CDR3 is CASTPFRGFGGYTF. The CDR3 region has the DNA TGTGCCAGCACGCCTTTCAGGGGATTTGGTGGCTACACCTTC.

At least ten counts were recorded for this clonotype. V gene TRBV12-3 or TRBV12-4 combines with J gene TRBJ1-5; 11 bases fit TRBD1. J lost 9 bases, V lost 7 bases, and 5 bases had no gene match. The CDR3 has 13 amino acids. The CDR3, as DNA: TGTGCCAGCACCGGGACAGGGGGACTGCCCCAGCATTTT. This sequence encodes CASTGTGGLPQHF.

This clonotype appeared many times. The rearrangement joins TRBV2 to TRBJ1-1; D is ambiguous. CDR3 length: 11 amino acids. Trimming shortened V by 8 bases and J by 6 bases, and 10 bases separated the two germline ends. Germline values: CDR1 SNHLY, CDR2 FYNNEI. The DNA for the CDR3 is TGTGCCAGCCGACACGAATCTGAAGCTTTCTTT. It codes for CASRHESEAFF. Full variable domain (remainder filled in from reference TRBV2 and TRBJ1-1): EPEVTQTPSHQVTQMGQEVILRCVPISNHLYFYWYRQILGQKVEFLVSFYNNEISEKSEIFDDQFSVERPDGSNFTLKIRSTKLEDSAMYFCASRHESEAFFGQGTRLTVV.

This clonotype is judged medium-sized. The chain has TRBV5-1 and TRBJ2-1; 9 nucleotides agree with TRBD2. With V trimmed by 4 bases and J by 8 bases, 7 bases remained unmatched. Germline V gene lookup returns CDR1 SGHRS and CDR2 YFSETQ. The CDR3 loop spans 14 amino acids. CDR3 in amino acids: CASSEASGKHEQFF. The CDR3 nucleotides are TGCGCCAGCAGCGAGGCTAGCGGGAAACATGAGCAGTTCTTC.

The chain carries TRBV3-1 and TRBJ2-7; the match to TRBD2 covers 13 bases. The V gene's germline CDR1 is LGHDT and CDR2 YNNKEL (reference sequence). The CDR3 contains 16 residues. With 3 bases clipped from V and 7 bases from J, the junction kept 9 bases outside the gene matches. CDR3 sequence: CASSQELAGGPREQYF. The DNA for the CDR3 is TGTGCCAGCAGCCAGGAACTAGCGGGAGGGCCAAGGGAGCAGTACTTC.

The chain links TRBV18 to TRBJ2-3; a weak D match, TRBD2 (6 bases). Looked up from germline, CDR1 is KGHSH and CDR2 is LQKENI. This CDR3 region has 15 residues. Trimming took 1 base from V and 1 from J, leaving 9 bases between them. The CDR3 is CASSPLASGTDTQYF. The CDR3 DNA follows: TGTGCCAGCTCACCACTGGCTAGCGGCACAGATACGCAGTATTTT. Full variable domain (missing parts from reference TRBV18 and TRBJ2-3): NAGVMQNPRHLVRRRGQEARLRCSPMKGHSHVYWYRQLPEEGLKFMVYLQKENIIDESGMPKERFSAEFPKEGPSILRIQQVVRGDSAAYFCASSPLASGTDTQYFGPGTRLTVL.

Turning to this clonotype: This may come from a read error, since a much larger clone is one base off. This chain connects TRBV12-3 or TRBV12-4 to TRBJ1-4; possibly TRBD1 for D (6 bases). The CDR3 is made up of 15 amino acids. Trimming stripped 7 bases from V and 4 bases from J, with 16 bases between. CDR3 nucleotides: TGTGCCAGCACGAAAAGGGGGTTTGGTAATGAAAAACTGTTTTTT. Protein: CASTKRGFGNEKLFF.